What follows is one T cell receptor beta chain and its context. Trimming shortened V by 4 bases and J by 1 base, and 11 bases separated the two germline ends. Germline lookup yields CDR1 SGHRS and CDR2 YFSETQ. This CDR3 has 14 residues. In the source study's methods: Estimates of nucleated cell counts were drawn from the amplification of reference gene primers. Clones were read by immunoSEQ multiplex PCR, and TCRdb kept only the in-frame ones, dropping some. V and J calls and clone size are given by that table; D and trimming were obtained from the DNA. Among about 200,000 clones, 87% were seen once, and the ten largest hold approximately 2.2%. The age range of participants was about 18 to 89 years, with residence in under 30 US areas. This entry is derived from a study of blood T cell repertoires in COVID-19. Study background: COVID-19 samples from acute and convalescent phases originated in the United States, Italy and Spain. The analysed material was cDNA or gDNA that came from T cells, B-cell-depleted T cells, or PBMCs.

The sequenced material came from PBMCs or T cells enriched from blood (not recorded which). This clonotype originated in a woman aged 25 to 39 who had recovered from COVID-19. The rearrangement uses TRBV5-1 and TRBJ1-1; no firm D call. The CDR3 nucleotides are TGCGCCAGCAGCCGAGAGGTGGGGAACACTGAAGCTTTCTTT. It yields the protein CASSREVGNTEAFF.